This entry concerns a single T cell receptor (beta chain). The PCR contained 60 Vbeta and 13 Jbeta primers. TCRdb's copy holds only in-frame clones and misses some; the assay was immunoSEQ multiplex PCR. The repertoire holds roughly 250,000 clones, with 84% as singletons. The junction had 11 bases not matched to a gene; V was cut back by 11 bases and J by 3 bases. The CDR3 totals 14 residues. Germline V gene sequence: CDR1 MDHEN, CDR2 SYDVKM. This entry belongs to a study of cytomegalovirus exposure and HLA in healthy donors. Sequencing was carried out using PBMCs. The TCR comes from a woman aged 35 to 49 in good health and CMV-seropositive. The chain links TRBV28 to TRBJ2-7, with 9 bases identical to TRBD2. The CDR3 loop is CALSRVAGDYEQYF. The DNA for the CDR3 is TGTGCCCTGAGCCGGGTAGCGGGAGACTACGAGCAGTACTTC. The full variable domain, completed using reference TRBV28 and TRBJ2-7, is DVKVTQSSRYLVKRTGEKVFLECVQDMDHENMFWYRQDPGLGLRLIYFSYDVKMKEKGDIPEGYSVSREKKERFSLILESASTNQTSMYLCALSRVAGDYEQYFGPGTRLTVT.